This T cell receptor beta chain was obtained from a study of blood T cell repertoires in COVID-19. Only in-frame clones appear in the TCRdb table, and some are missing; sequencing was by immunoSEQ multiplex PCR. This sample carries a few hundred thousand clones, nearly 90% of them seen once, and the ten largest clones take roughly 16%. Germline CDR1 is LGHNT and CDR2 is FRNRAP. The J segment lost 2 bases and the V segment lost 4 bases, leaving 28 bases of the junction unmatched. The CDR3 covers 22 residues. The chain employs TRBV12-5 and TRBJ1-2; 7 nucleotides match TRBD1. The source material was PBMCs or T cells enriched from blood (not recorded which). The TCR originated in a man under 40 who had been exposed to COVID-19. The CDR3 loop reads CASGYTLEGGKGAKTDNYGYTF. CDR3 DNA: TGTGCTAGTGGTTACACCCTTGAAGGCGGCAAGGGGGCGAAGACGGACAACTATGGCTACACCTTC.